This T cell receptor (beta chain) was identified during a study of T-cell memory formation after mild COVID-19. Germline-derived CDR1 and CDR2 are SGHTA and FQGTGA. Trimming left V 0 bases short and J 5 bases short, with 13 bases between. This CDR3 has 16 amino acids. As regards this clonotype: Its matching antigen is unknown.

TCRdb re-called the 5' RACE reads with MiXCR, one entry per CDR3 protein. The table shows nearly 350,000 distinct CDR3 sequences, with 13% occurring only once. Overall study findings and caveats: Second-wave clones peaking on day 37 lacked confirmed SARS-CoV-2 specificity.

The source is a young man who had mild COVID-19 (a few samples of this study predate the infection). Cell type and time point are not known. Sequenced input: PBMCs or a T cell subset sorted from them (not recorded which). The rearrangement links TRBV7-3 to TRBJ2-2; possibly TRBD2 for D (6 bases). Here the CDR3 reads CASSLTGGSRTGELFF. CDR3 DNA: TGTGCCAGCAGCTTAACTGGGGGGTCTAGGACCGGGGAGCTGTTTTTT.